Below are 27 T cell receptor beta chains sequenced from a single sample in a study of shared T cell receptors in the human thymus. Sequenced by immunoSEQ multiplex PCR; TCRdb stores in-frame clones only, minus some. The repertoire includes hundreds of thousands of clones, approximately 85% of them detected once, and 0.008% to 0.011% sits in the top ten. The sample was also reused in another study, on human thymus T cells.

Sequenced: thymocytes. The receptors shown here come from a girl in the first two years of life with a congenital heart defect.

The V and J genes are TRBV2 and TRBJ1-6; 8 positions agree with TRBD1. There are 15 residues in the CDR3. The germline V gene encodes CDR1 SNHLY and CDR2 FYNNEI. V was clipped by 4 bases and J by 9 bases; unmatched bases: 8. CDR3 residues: CASSGHRGGGSPLHF. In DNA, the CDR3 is TGTGCCAGCAGTGGTCACAGGGGGGGAGGTTCACCCCTCCACTTT.

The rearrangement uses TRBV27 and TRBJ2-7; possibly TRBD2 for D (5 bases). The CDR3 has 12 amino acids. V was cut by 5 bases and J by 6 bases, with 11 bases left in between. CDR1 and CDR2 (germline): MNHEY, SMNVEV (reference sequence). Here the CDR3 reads CASSPSEGEQYF. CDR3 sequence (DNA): TGTGCCAGCAGTCCCTCCGAGGGCGAGCAGTACTTC.

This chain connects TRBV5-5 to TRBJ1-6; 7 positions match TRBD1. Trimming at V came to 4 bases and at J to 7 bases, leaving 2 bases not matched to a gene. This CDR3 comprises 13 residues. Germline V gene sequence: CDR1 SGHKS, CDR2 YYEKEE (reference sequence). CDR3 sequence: CASSPDRNSPLHF. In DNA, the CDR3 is TGTGCCAGCAGCCCGGACAGGAATTCACCCCTCCACTTT.

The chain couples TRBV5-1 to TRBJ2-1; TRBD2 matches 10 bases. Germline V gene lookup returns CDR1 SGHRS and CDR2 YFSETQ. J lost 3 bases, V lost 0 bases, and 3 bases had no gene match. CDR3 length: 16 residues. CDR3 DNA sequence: TGCGCCAGCAGCTTGGCAGGACTAGCGGACTACAATGAGCAGTTCTTC. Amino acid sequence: CASSLAGLADYNEQFF.

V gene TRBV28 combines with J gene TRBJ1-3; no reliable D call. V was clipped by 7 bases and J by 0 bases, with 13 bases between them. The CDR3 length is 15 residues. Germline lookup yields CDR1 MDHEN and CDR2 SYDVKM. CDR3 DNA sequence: TGTGCCAGCACTCTGGGTGCAGGCTCTGGAAACACCATATATTTT. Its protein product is CASTLGAGSGNTIYF.

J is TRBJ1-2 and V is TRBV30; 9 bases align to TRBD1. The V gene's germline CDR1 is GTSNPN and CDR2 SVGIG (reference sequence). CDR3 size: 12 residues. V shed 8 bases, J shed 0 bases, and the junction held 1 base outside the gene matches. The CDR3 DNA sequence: TGTGCCGGGGACAGGGCTAACTATGGCTACACCTTC. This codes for CAGDRANYGYTF.

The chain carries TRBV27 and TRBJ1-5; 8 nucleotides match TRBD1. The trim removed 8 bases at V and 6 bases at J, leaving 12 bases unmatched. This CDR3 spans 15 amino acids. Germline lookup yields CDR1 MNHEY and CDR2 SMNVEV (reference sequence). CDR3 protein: CASGEPDRDSQPQHF. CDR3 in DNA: TGTGCCAGCGGAGAACCGGACAGGGATAGTCAGCCCCAGCATTTT.

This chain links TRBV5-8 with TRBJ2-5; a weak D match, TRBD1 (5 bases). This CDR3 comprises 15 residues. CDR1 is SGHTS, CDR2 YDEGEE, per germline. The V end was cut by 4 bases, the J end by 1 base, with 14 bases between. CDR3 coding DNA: TGTGCCAGCAGCCCCTTTCGGACACCCCAAGAGACCCAGTACTTC. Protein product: CASSPFRTPQETQYF.

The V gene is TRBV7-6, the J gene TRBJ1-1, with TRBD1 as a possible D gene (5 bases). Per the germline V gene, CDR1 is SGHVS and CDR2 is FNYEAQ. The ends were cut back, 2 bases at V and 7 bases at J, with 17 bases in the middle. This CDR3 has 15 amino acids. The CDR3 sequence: CASSLRTGGIREAFF. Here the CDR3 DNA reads TGTGCCAGCAGCTTAAGAACAGGCGGGATCCGTGAAGCTTTCTTT. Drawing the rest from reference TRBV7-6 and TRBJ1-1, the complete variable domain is GAGVSQSPRYKVTKRGQDVALRCDPISGHVSLYWYRQALGQGPEFLTYFNYEAQQDKSGLPNDRFSAERPEGSISTLTIQRTEQRDSAMYRCASSLRTGGIREAFFGQGTRLTVV.

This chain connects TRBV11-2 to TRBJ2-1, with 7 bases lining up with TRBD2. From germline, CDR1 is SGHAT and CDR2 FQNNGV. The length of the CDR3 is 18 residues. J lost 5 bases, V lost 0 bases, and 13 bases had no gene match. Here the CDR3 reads CASSLDSDLAENDNEQFF. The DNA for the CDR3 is TGTGCCAGCAGCTTAGATTCCGACCTAGCGGAAAACGACAATGAGCAGTTCTTC. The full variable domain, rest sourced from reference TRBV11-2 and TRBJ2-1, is EAGVAQSPRYKIIEKRQSVAFWCNPISGHATLYWYQQILGQGPKLLIQFQNNGVVDDSQLPKDRFSAERLKGVDSTLKIQPAKLEDSAVYLCASSLDSDLAENDNEQFFGPGTRLTVL.

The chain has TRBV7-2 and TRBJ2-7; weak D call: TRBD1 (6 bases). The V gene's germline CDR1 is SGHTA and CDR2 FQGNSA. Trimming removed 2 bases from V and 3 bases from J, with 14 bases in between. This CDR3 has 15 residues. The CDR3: CASSLQTGQGYEQYF. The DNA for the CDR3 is TGTGCCAGCAGCTTACAAACAGGGCAGGGCTACGAGCAGTACTTC.

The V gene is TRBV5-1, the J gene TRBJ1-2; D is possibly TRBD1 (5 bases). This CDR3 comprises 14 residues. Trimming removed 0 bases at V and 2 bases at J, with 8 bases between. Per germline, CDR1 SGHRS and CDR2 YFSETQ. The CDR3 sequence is CASSLAGGNYGYTF. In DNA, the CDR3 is TGCGCCAGCAGCTTGGCCGGGGGAAACTATGGCTACACCTTC.

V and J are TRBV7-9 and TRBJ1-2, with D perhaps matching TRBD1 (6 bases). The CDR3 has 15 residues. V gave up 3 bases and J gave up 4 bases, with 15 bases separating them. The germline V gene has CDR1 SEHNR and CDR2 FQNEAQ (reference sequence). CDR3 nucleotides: TGTGCCAGCAGCTTCCCTGGGGGCGGAGGCTATGGCTACACCTTC. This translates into CASSFPGGGGYGYTF.

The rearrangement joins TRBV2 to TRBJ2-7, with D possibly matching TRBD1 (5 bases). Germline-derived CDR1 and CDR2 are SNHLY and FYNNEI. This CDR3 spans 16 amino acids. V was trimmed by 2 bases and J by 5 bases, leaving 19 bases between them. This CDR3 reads CASSEFGRVESHEQYF. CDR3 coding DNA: TGTGCCAGCAGTGAATTCGGCAGGGTGGAATCCCACGAGCAGTACTTC.

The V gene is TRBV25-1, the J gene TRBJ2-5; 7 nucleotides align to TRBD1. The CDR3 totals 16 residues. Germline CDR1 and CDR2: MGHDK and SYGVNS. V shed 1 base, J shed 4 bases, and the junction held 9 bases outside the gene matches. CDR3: CASSESPGGGGETQYF. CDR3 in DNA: TGTGCCAGCAGTGAATCTCCAGGGGGTGGAGGAGAGACCCAGTACTTC.

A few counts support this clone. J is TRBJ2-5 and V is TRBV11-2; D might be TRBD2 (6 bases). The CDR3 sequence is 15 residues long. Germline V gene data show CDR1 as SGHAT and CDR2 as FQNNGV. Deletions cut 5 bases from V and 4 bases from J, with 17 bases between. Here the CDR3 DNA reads TGTGCCAGCAGCCTCGGTGAGCGGGCCCCAGAGACCCAGTACTTC. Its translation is CASSLGERAPETQYF.

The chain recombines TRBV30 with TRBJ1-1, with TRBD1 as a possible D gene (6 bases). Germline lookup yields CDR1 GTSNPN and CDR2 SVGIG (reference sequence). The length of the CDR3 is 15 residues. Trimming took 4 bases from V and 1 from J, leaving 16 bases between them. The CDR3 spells CAWTIYQGSNTEAFF. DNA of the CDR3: TGTGCCTGGACAATATATCAGGGGTCGAACACTGAAGCTTTCTTT.

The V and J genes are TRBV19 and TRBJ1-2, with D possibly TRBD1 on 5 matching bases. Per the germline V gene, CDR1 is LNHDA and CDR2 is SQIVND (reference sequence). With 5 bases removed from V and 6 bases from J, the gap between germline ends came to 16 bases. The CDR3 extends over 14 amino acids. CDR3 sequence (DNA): TGTGCCAGTAGTCAGGGCGTCTTGAGCAATGGCTACACCTTC. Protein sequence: CASSQGVLSNGYTF.

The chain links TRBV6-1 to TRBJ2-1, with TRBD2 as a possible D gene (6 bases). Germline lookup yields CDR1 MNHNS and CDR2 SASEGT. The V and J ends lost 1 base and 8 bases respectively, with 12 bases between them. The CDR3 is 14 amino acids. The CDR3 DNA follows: TGTGCCAGCAGTGAAGGACTAGTCGGCGATGAGCAGTTCTTC. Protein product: CASSEGLVGDEQFF.

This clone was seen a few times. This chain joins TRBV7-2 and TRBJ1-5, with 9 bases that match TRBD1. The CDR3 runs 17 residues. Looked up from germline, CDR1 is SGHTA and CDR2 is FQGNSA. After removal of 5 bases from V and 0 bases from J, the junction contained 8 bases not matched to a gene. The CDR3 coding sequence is TGTGCCAGCAGCAAAGTGGGACAGGGTTATAGCAATCAGCCCCAGCATTTT. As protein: CASSKVGQGYSNQPQHF.

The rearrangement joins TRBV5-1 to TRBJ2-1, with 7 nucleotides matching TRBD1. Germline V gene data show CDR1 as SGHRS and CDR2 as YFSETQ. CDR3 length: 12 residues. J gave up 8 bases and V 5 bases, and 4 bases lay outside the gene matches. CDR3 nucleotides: TGCGCCAGCAGTCACAGGGGAGATGAGCAGTTCTTC. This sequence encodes CASSHRGDEQFF.

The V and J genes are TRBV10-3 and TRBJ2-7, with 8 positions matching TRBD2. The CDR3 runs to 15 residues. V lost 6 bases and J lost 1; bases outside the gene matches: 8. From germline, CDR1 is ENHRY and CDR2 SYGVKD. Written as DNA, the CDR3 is TGTGCCATCAGCCCGGGGGGGCTTGGGTCCTACGAGCAGTACTTC. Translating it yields CAISPGGLGSYEQYF.

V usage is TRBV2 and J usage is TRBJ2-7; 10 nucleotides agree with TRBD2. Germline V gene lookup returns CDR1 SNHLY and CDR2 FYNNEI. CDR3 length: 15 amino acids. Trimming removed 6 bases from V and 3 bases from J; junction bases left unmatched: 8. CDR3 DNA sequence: TGTGCCAGCAGGATACTAGCGGGGCCATTCTACGAGCAGTACTTC. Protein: CASRILAGPFYEQYF. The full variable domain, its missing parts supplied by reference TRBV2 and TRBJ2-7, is EPEVTQTPSHQVTQMGQEVILRCVPISNHLYFYWYRQILGQKVEFLVSFYNNEISEKSEIFDDQFSVERPDGSNFTLKIRSTKLEDSAMYFCASRILAGPFYEQYFGPGTRLTVT.

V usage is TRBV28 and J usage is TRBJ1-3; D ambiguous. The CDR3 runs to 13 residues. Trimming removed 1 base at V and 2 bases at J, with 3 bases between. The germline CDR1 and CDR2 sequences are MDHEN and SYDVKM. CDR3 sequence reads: CASSLLTGNTIYF. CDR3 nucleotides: TGTGCCAGCAGTTTATTAACTGGAAACACCATATATTTT.

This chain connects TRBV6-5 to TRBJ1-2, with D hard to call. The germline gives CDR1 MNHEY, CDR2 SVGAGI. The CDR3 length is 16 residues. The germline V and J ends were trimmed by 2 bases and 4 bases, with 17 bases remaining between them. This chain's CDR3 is CASSYERAPYRYGYTF. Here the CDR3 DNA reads TGTGCCAGCAGTTACGAGAGGGCCCCATACCGCTATGGCTACACCTTC.

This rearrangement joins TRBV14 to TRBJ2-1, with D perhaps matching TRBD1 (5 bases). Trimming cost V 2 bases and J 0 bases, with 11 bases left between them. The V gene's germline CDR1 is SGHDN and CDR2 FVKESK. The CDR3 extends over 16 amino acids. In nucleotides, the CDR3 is TGTGCCAGCAGCCAACCAGGGTCCCGCTCCTACAATGAGCAGTTCTTC. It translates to CASSQPGSRSYNEQFF.

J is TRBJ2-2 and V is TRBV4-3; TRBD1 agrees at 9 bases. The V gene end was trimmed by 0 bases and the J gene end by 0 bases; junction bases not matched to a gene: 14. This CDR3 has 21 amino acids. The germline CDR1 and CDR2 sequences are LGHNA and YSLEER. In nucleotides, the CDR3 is TGCGCCAGCAGCCAAGATCTAACAGGGGGCCCGCGATTTGCGAACACCGGGGAGCTGTTTTTT. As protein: CASSQDLTGGPRFANTGELFF.